This T cell receptor (beta chain) was sequenced for a study of CD8 T cells in Susac syndrome. Study-level information: When blood was drawn, patients with Susac syndrome were on intravenous immunoglobulin alone, on corticosteroids, or therapy-naive.

The authors reverse transcribed about 0.5 to 1 ug RNA with random hexamers. One entry per CDR3 protein results from TCRdb running MiXCR on the immunoSEQ multiplex PCR reads. The sample records fewer than 90,000 distinct CDR3 sequences, over 85% being singletons. Findings and caveats of the study: CD8+ clones in Susac expanded most in TEMRA cells and active patients.

V lost 4 bases and J lost 1; bases outside the gene matches: 14. The CDR3 is 18 amino acids. The germline V gene has CDR1 SGDLS and CDR2 YYNGEE. Negative isolation yielded CD4+ and CD8+ T cells, and FACS enriched TEMRA cells. Turning to this clonotype: What it binds is not known.

This sequence originates from a human donor with Susac syndrome. This sequence joins TRBV9 and TRBJ2-1; 7 positions match TRBD1. Material for sequencing was CD8+ T cells from PBMCs. The chain's CDR3 is CASSTPRPDRESYNEQFF. DNA for the CDR3: TGTGCCAGCAGCACCCCGAGACCCGACAGGGAATCCTACAATGAGCAGTTCTTC.